The next 26 T cell receptor beta chains were all read from a single sample in a study of T cell repertoires in cytomegalovirus infection. MiXCR, applied by TCRdb to the reads, yields one record per CDR3 protein. The repertoire consists of some 500,000 distinct CDR3 sequences, with around 30% occurring once and the leading ten covering roughly 17%. For these receptors, no antigen is known. The input for sequencing was cultured PBMCs, taken from culture after CMV antigen stimulation. All receptors come from a human donor in good health (CMV status not recorded). Some clones in this sample may be carry-over from other donors' samples.

The sample holds many counts of this clonotype. The rearrangement joins TRBV7-2 to TRBJ1-2, with D perhaps TRBD1 (5 bases). The germline CDR1 and CDR2 sequences are SGHTA and FQGNSA. The length of the CDR3 is 13 residues. The V and J ends lost 1 base and 8 bases respectively, with 11 bases between them. As DNA, the CDR3 is TGTGCCAGCAGCTTAGGGTCGGGGGAGGGCTACACCTTC. Protein sequence: CASSLGSGEGYTF.

This chain joins TRBV15 and TRBJ2-5; the D gene is possibly TRBD1 (5 bases). Trimming took off 0 bases at V and 2 bases at J, with 10 bases between the two ends. Per the germline V gene, CDR1 is LNHNV and CDR2 is YYDKDF (reference sequence). The CDR3 is made up of 15 amino acids. The CDR3 is CATSRDRGAQETQYF. CDR3 bases: TGTGCCACCAGCAGAGATAGGGGCGCGCAAGAGACCCAGTACTTC.

The chain joins TRBV28 to TRBJ1-1; no clear D. Germline assignment: CDR1 MDHEN and CDR2 SYDVKM. The CDR3 is 15 amino acids. V gave up 6 bases and J gave up 11 bases, with 25 bases separating them. Here the CDR3 reads CASSRHQGIGGGAFF. For the CDR3, the DNA is TGTGCCAGCAGCCGTCATCAAGGGATAGGAGGTGGGGCTTTCTTT. Full variable domain (remainder filled in from reference TRBV28 and TRBJ1-1): DVKVTQSSRYLVKRTGEKVFLECVQDMDHENMFWYRQDPGLGLRLIYFSYDVKMKEKGDIPEGYSVSREKKERFSLILESASTNQTSMYLCASSRHQGIGGGAFFGQGTRLTVV.

This clonotype was seen only a few times. The chain carries TRBV28 and TRBJ2-1; weak D call: TRBD1 (5 bases). The length of the CDR3 is 14 residues. V was clipped by 6 bases and J by 2 bases, with 11 bases between them. The germline V gene has CDR1 MDHEN and CDR2 SYDVKM. The CDR3 region has the DNA TGTGCCAGCAGCCCCACAGGTACCTACAATGAGCAGTTCTTC. Its translation: CASSPTGTYNEQFF.

The chain joins TRBV18 to TRBJ2-3; possibly TRBD1 for D (5 bases). This CDR3 is built from 14 residues. From germline, CDR1 is KGHSH and CDR2 LQKENI. Trimming removed 5 bases at V and 4 bases at J, with 13 bases between. The CDR3 spells CASSTQGIADTQYF. In DNA form, the CDR3 reads TGTGCCAGCTCAACGCAGGGAATCGCAGATACGCAGTATTTT.

The chain uses TRBV11-2 and TRBJ2-5; TRBD2 matches at 10 bases. The V gene end was trimmed by 3 bases and the J gene end by 5 bases; junction bases not matched to a gene: 3. The CDR3 loop spans 14 amino acids. Germline V gives CDR1 SGHAT, CDR2 FQNNGV. As DNA, the CDR3 is TGTGCCAGCAGCTTTTCTAGCGGGAGTGAGACCCAGTACTTC. Translation gives CASSFSSGSETQYF.

The chain recombines TRBV5-4 with TRBJ2-5; 7 bases map to TRBD2. V shed 4 bases and J 1 base; nucleotides not matched to a gene: 4. The CDR3 loop spans 14 amino acids. Germline V gives CDR1 SGHNT, CDR2 YYREEE (reference sequence). The CDR3, as DNA: TGTGCCAGCAGCGCGACTAGCTTCCAAGAGACCCAGTACTTC. This sequence encodes CASSATSFQETQYF.

Only a few counts were recorded for this clonotype. The chain is built from TRBV5-4 and TRBJ2-1; D may match TRBD1 or TRBD2 (5 bases each). Germline lookup yields CDR1 SGHNT and CDR2 YYREEE (reference sequence). CDR3 length equals 16 residues. Trimming removed 0 bases from V and 1 base from J, with 11 bases in between. The DNA of the CDR3 is TGTGCCAGCAGCTTGGGGGGGAGAGGGTCCTACAATGAGCAGTTCTTC. It yields the protein CASSLGGRGSYNEQFF.

Concerning this clonotype: This CDR3 fails to terminate in the conserved phenylalanine or tryptophan, so it likely reflects a read error. V and J are TRBV12-5 and TRBJ2-6; maybe TRBD1 (5 bases). CDR3 length: 14 residues. The germline CDR1 and CDR2 sequences are LGHNT and FRNRAP. V was trimmed by 7 bases and J by 0 bases, leaving 7 bases between them. In nucleotides, the CDR3 is TGTGCTAGTGCCCAGGGCTCTGGGGCCAACGTCCTGACTTTA. Its translation is CASAQGSGANVLTL.

This clonotype appeared a few times. The J gene is TRBJ1-1, the V gene TRBV7-2; D remains unclear. The CDR3 contains 13 residues. Trimming removed 2 bases from V and 2 bases from J, with 6 bases in between. CDR1 is SGHTA, CDR2 FQGNSA, per germline. Here the CDR3 DNA reads TGTGCCAGCAGCTTATTTGAAAACACTGAAGCTTTCTTT. Translating gives CASSLFENTEAFF.

The V and J genes are TRBV28 and TRBJ1-2; maybe TRBD1 (5 bases). This CDR3 spans 14 amino acids. V lost 3 bases and J lost 3, with 11 bases in between. Looked up from germline, CDR1 is MDHEN and CDR2 is SYDVKM. The CDR3 reads CASSFIGGDYGYTF. In DNA, the CDR3 is TGTGCCAGCAGTTTCATCGGGGGGGACTATGGCTACACCTTC.

This clonotype was picked up many times. The chain is built from TRBV7-6 and TRBJ1-1, with 7 bases aligning to TRBD1. J was trimmed by 1 base and V by 3 bases; bases with no gene match: 5. Per the germline V gene, CDR1 is SGHVS and CDR2 is FNYEAQ. CDR3 length equals 15 residues. The CDR3 region has the DNA TGTGCCAGCAGCTTGGAAGACAGGGCGAACACTGAAGCTTTCTTT. It encodes CASSLEDRANTEAFF.

The chain combines TRBV12-3 or TRBV12-4 with TRBJ1-5, with a tentative D call TRBD1 (5 bases). Trimming stripped 2 bases from V and 10 bases from J, with 15 bases between. CDR3 length equals 14 residues. The CDR3 nucleotides read TGTGCCAGCAGTTTAAGGTTGGGGGGAGGTCCCCAGCATTTT. The encoded protein is CASSLRLGGGPQHF.

This clonotype was counted a few times. The rearrangement uses TRBV7-2 and TRBJ2-1, with D possibly matching TRBD2 (6 bases). Per the germline V gene, CDR1 is SGHTA and CDR2 is FQGNSA. Trimming cost V 1 base and J 6 bases, with 16 bases left between them. The CDR3 extends over 16 amino acids. The CDR3 nucleotides are TGTGCCAGCAGCTTAGGCGGGACGAGGATGCGCAATGAGCAGTTCTTC. This codes for CASSLGGTRMRNEQFF.

This clonotype was counted once. This rearrangement joins TRBV11-3 to TRBJ2-1; 12 positions agree with TRBD2. Trimming removed 4 bases from V and 8 bases from J; junction bases left unmatched: 12. The CDR3 loop spans 17 amino acids. From germline, CDR1 is SGHNT and CDR2 YENEEA. The CDR3 DNA sequence: TGTGCCAGCAGCTATAGGACTAGCGGGAACCACCCTGATGAGCAGTTCTTC. Translation gives CASSYRTSGNHPDEQFF.

In DNA, the CDR3 is TGCAGCGTTGAAGGGGGACTAGCGGGCCAAGAGACCCAGTACTTC. Encoded protein: CSVEGGLAGQETQYF. The chain combines TRBV29-1 with TRBJ2-5; TRBD2 aligns across 12 bases. Germline V lookup: CDR1 SQVTM, CDR2 ANQGSEA. The CDR3 totals 15 residues. Trimming at V came to 1 base and at J to 1 base, leaving 1 base not matched to a gene.

This sequence joins TRBV5-1 and TRBJ2-1; no clear D gene. The CDR3 has 16 amino acids. Germline CDR1 reads SGHRS; CDR2 reads YFSETQ. The V and J ends lost 0 bases and 4 bases respectively, with 14 bases between them. CDR3 bases: TGCGCCAGCAGCTTGGCTCTAGGGCCATCTTACAATGAGCAGTTCTTC. Translation gives CASSLALGPSYNEQFF.

The chain carries TRBV15 and TRBJ1-5; D call uncertain. The germline CDR1 and CDR2 sequences are LNHNV and YYDKDF (reference sequence). The CDR3 loop spans 15 amino acids. V was cut by 5 bases and J by 2 bases, with 13 bases left in between. In nucleotides, the CDR3 is TGTGCCACCAGCTTCTTCAGGAGCGGCAATCAGCCCCAGCATTTT. Residues: CATSFFRSGNQPQHF.

The V gene is TRBV7-2, the J gene TRBJ2-1; 10 bases agree with TRBD2. This CDR3 is built from 15 residues. J was trimmed by 7 bases and V by 5 bases; bases with no gene match: 8. In germline, CDR1 is SGHTA, CDR2 FQGNSA. CDR3 protein: CASSRTSGIGNEQFF. Here the CDR3 DNA reads TGTGCCAGCAGCCGAACTAGCGGGATAGGGAATGAGCAGTTCTTC.

Details on this clonotype: Sequence at one end of the junction differs from germline and may be a read error. The chain employs TRBV7-7 and TRBJ2-3, with D uncertain. Germline V lookup: CDR1 SSHAT, CDR2 FNYEAQ (reference sequence). The CDR3 has 15 residues. CDR3 bases: TGTGCTAGCAGCTTAGCAGAGTCAGACACAGATACGCAGTATTTT. This codes for CASSLAESDTDTQYF.

The chain carries TRBV6-2 or TRBV6-3 and TRBJ2-2; D gene unclear. V was clipped by 7 bases and J by 6 bases, with 18 bases between them. Germline values: CDR1 MNHEY, CDR2 SVGEGT. CDR3 size: 15 residues. In DNA form, the CDR3 reads TGTGCCAGCAATTCACACCTACCGCTACCCGGGGAGCTGTTTTTT. It codes for CASNSHLPLPGELFF.

This clonotype has a handful of counts. The J gene is TRBJ2-2, the V gene TRBV6-6; D possibly corresponds to TRBD1 (6 bases). V lost 0 bases and J lost 4, with 12 bases in between. The CDR3 has 16 amino acids. Germline V gene data show CDR1 as MNHNY and CDR2 as SVGAGI (reference sequence). The CDR3 loop is CASSYSDRFSTGELFF. The CDR3 nucleotides read TGTGCCAGCAGTTACTCAGACAGGTTCTCCACCGGGGAGCTGTTTTTT.

The V and J genes are TRBV6-2 or TRBV6-3 and TRBJ2-1, with TRBD2 matching over 8 bases. The CDR3 covers 14 residues. The germline CDR1 and CDR2 sequences are MNHEY and SVGEGT. Losses at the gene ends were 7 bases for V and 4 bases for J; bases not matched to a gene: 6. CDR3 coding DNA: TGTGCCAGCAATGACCGGGAGGGGTACAATGAGCAGTTCTTC. Translating it yields CASNDREGYNEQFF.

The V call is TRBV6-2 or TRBV6-3, the J call TRBJ2-1, with 9 bases matching TRBD2. Germline CDR1 reads MNHEY; CDR2 reads SVGEGT. The V and J ends lost 8 bases and 3 bases, in that order; junction bases with no gene match: 23. The CDR3 extends over 20 amino acids. The CDR3 nucleotides are TGTGCCAGCGTACCAGGGGGAAGGGGGGCTAGCGGGACTCTCTACAATGAGCAGTTCTTC. Its translation: CASVPGGRGASGTLYNEQFF.

The chain joins TRBV11-2 to TRBJ2-1, with 8 bases identical to TRBD1. The ends lost 2 bases at V and 6 bases at J; junction bases unmatched: 3. The CDR3 runs to 14 residues. Germline CDR1 and CDR2: SGHAT and FQNNGV. The CDR3 loop is CASSLTGGSNEQFF. The CDR3 nucleotides read TGTGCCAGCAGCTTAACAGGGGGTTCCAATGAGCAGTTCTTC.

In its sample, this clonotype was seen a few times. The chain joins TRBV11-2 to TRBJ2-6, with TRBD2 matching 10 bases. Germline lookup yields CDR1 SGHAT and CDR2 FQNNGV. The V and J ends lost 4 bases and 3 bases, in that order; junction bases with no gene match: 9. The CDR3 loop spans 18 amino acids. CDR3 bases: TGTGCCAGCAGCTCCCCTACTAGCGGGATAGATGGGGCCAACGTCCTGACTTTC. This sequence encodes CASSSPTSGIDGANVLTF.